This T cell receptor (beta chain) is from a study of blood T cells in healthy people across ages. Each sample yielded at least 6 million isolated PBMCs. Every sample gave at least 5 micrograms of total RNA when it was extracted. A sample-barcoded 5' primer and a J-beta primer mix were used in a second PCR of roughly 7 to 11 cycles. Using its own MiXCR run on the 5' RACE reads, TCRdb lists one record per CDR3 protein. The sample shows roughly 900,000 distinct CDR3 sequences, approximately 49% of them seen only once. V lost 2 bases and J lost 0, with 8 bases in between. This CDR3 is 14 amino acids long.

What was sequenced was blood. The rearrangement links TRBV12-3 or TRBV12-4 to TRBJ2-7; the D gene is possibly TRBD2 (5 bases). This TCR was sampled from a man aged 25 to 40 in good health. The CDR3 DNA reads as TGTGCCAGCAGTTTATCTAGCCGCTCCTACGAGCAGTACTTC. Protein product: CASSLSSRSYEQYF.